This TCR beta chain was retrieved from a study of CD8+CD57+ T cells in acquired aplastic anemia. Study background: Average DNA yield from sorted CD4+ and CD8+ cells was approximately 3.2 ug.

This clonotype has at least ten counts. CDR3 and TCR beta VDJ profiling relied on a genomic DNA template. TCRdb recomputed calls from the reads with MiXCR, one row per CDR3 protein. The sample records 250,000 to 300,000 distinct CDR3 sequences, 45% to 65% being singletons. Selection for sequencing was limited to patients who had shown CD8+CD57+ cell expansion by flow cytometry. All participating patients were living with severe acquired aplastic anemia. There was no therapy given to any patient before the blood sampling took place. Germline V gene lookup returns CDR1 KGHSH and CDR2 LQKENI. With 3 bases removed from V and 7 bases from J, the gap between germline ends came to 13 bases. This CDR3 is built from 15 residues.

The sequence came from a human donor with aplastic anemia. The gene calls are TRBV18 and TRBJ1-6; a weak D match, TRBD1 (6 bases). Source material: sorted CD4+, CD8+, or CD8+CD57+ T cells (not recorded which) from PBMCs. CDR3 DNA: TGTGCCAGCTCACCTGCACAGGGTGGCAATTCACCCCTCCACTTT. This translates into CASSPAQGGNSPLHF.